The 31 T cell receptor beta chains presented below share a single source sample, sequenced in a study of blood T cell repertoires in COVID-19. Repertoires were generated with immunoSEQ multiplex PCR, while TCRdb's copy carries only in-frame clones and drops some. The table shows about 280,000 clones, with around 86% occurring only once. Sequencing used peripheral blood. The receptors shown here come from a woman younger than 45 who had recovered from COVID-19.

The gene calls are TRBV5-4 and TRBJ1-1; weak D call: TRBD1 (6 bases). Trimming removed 1 base at V and 6 bases at J, with 16 bases between. CDR3 size: 15 residues. Germline V gene lookup returns CDR1 SGHNT and CDR2 YYREEE (reference sequence). The CDR3 protein is CASSLSGDLISEAFF. CDR3 DNA: TGTGCCAGCAGCTTGTCAGGGGATCTAATCTCTGAAGCTTTCTTT. The whole variable domain, remainder taken from reference TRBV5-4 and TRBJ1-1, is ETGVTQSPTHLIKTRGQQVTLRCSSQSGHNTVSWYQQALGQGPQFIFQYYREEENGRGNFPPRFSGLQFPNYSSELNVNALELDDSALYLCASSLSGDLISEAFFGQGTRLTVV.

This clone was detected a few times. The chain has TRBV12-3 or TRBV12-4 and TRBJ2-1; a weak D match, TRBD1 (6 bases). Trimming removed 6 bases from V and 8 bases from J, with 14 bases in between. This CDR3 is built from 13 residues. The CDR3 DNA reads as TGTGCCAGCAGCACAAGGGGGTTCGATGAGCAGTTCTTC. This sequence encodes CASSTRGFDEQFF.

V and J are TRBV4-1 and TRBJ2-7, with D maybe TRBD2 (6 bases). Trimming removed 1 base at V and 5 bases at J, with 24 bases between. The CDR3 extends over 18 amino acids. The germline V gene encodes CDR1 MGHRA and CDR2 YSYEKL. The CDR3 sequence is CASSQAGDLAGESHEQYF. In nucleotides, the CDR3 is TGCGCCAGCAGCCAAGCCGGGGACTTAGCCGGAGAGTCTCACGAGCAGTACTTC.

This clone appeared a single time. The rearrangement links TRBV28 to TRBJ2-1, with 10 nucleotides matching TRBD2. Trimming at V came to 4 bases and at J to 10 bases, leaving 13 bases not matched to a gene. Germline CDR1 is MDHEN and CDR2 is SYDVKM. This CDR3 is 16 amino acids long. This CDR3 is CASSSRAGGVRVEQFF. CDR3 sequence (DNA): TGTGCCAGCAGTTCCCGAGCGGGAGGGGTCAGAGTGGAGCAGTTCTTC.

The chain recombines TRBV3-1 (or the pseudogene TRBV3-2) with TRBJ1-4; the D gene is possibly TRBD1 (5 bases). CDR1 and CDR2 from the germline V gene are LGHDT and YNNKEL (reference sequence). Trimming left V 0 bases short and J 3 bases short, with 11 bases between. The CDR3 has 16 amino acids. CDR3 loop: CASSQDLPGSNEKLFF. The CDR3 DNA reads TGTGCCAGCAGCCAAGATCTTCCAGGGTCTAATGAAAAACTGTTTTTT.

V is TRBV19 and J is TRBJ2-1, with 8 positions matching TRBD1. The J segment lost 7 bases and the V segment lost 6 bases, leaving 8 bases of the junction unmatched. Germline loops: CDR1 LNHDA, CDR2 SQIVND (reference sequence). The CDR3 loop spans 14 amino acids. CDR3 nucleotides: TGTGCCAGTAGAGGACAGGGTCGAACTAATGAGCAGTTCTTC. Encoded protein: CASRGQGRTNEQFF.

There are a few counts of this clone. This CDR3 reads CSAGGTHSTGELFF. The CDR3 DNA follows: TGCAGCGCCGGAGGGACCCATTCCACCGGGGAGCTGTTTTTT. The genes are TRBV29-1 and TRBJ2-2, with D possibly being TRBD2 (6 bases). Trimming cost V 7 bases and J 4 bases, with 16 bases left between them. This CDR3 is built from 14 residues. CDR1 is SQVTM and CDR2 is ANQGSEA in the germline V gene.

This chain uses TRBV10-2 with TRBJ2-5; 13 bases map to TRBD2. This CDR3 region has 15 residues. The trim removed 6 bases at V and 4 bases at J, leaving 5 bases unmatched. The germline V gene encodes CDR1 WSHSY and CDR2 SAAADI. In DNA, the CDR3 is TGCGCCAGCAGAGAACTAGCGGGGGGGACAGAGACCCAGTACTTC. Residues: CASRELAGGTETQYF.

The V call is TRBV28, the J call TRBJ1-5; the D gene is possibly TRBD1 (5 bases). The V end lost 11 bases, the J end lost 1 base, and 18 bases lay between the germline ends. Germline CDR1 and CDR2: MDHEN and SYDVKM. This CDR3 is 15 amino acids long. CDR3 protein: CAGRGGGRSNQPQHF. As DNA, the CDR3 is TGTGCCGGTAGGGGCGGGGGAAGGAGCAATCAGCCCCAGCATTTT.

V and J are TRBV29-1 and TRBJ2-7; perhaps TRBD2 as D (5 bases). CDR3 length: 15 amino acids. V lost 4 bases to trimming and J lost 0 bases, with 16 bases between them. Germline CDR1 SQVTM, CDR2 ANQGSEA. CDR3 amino acids: CSVVGVKKSSYEQYF. Here the CDR3 DNA reads TGCAGCGTTGTCGGGGTGAAAAAAAGCTCCTACGAGCAGTACTTC.

The rearrangement links TRBV5-6 to TRBJ2-4, with 7 bases fitting TRBD1. Losses at the gene ends were 3 bases for V and 8 bases for J; bases not matched to a gene: 14. In germline, CDR1 is SGHDT, CDR2 YYEEEE. CDR3 length: 16 residues. The CDR3 coding sequence is TGTGCCAGCAGCTGGAAACAGGGGTTTGGTATGGACATTCAGTACTTC. Translating it yields CASSWKQGFGMDIQYF.

Only one count was recorded for this clone. The rearrangement uses TRBV3-1 (or the pseudogene TRBV3-2) and TRBJ2-3; 14 bases match TRBD2. From germline, CDR1 is LGHDT and CDR2 YNNKEL (reference sequence). The V and J ends lost 1 base and 2 bases, in that order; junction bases with no gene match: 11. The CDR3 runs 20 residues. CDR3 nucleotide sequence: TGTGCCAGCAGCCAAGGAAGGGGGACTAGCGGGAGCCTGCACACAGATACGCAGTATTTT. It encodes CASSQGRGTSGSLHTDTQYF.

The rearrangement joins TRBV2 to TRBJ2-2, with TRBD1 matching 10 bases. V lost 4 bases to trimming and J lost 3 bases; unmatched junction nucleotides: 2. The germline V gene has CDR1 SNHLY and CDR2 FYNNEI. The CDR3 runs 15 residues. The chain's CDR3 is CASSGGTGDTGELFF. The CDR3 DNA reads TGTGCCAGCAGTGGTGGGACAGGGGACACCGGGGAGCTGTTTTTT.

This sequence joins TRBV7-9 and TRBJ2-7; D gene uncertain. V gave up 6 bases and J gave up 5 bases, with 11 bases separating them. The CDR3 has 12 amino acids. The V gene's germline CDR1 is SEHNR and CDR2 FQNEAQ (reference sequence). The CDR3 spells CASSPDRDEQYF. CDR3 sequence (DNA): TGTGCCAGCAGTCCCGATAGAGACGAGCAGTACTTC. The full variable domain, rest sourced from reference TRBV7-9 and TRBJ2-7, is DTGVSQNPRHKITKRGQNVTFRCDPISEHNRLYWYRQTLGQGPEFLTYFQNEAQLEKSRLLSDRFSAERPKGSFSTLEIQRTEQGDSAMYLCASSPDRDEQYFGPGTRLTVT.

This chain joins TRBV7-8 and TRBJ1-1; D is unresolved. Germline CDR1 and CDR2: SGHVS and FQNEAQ. V lost 6 bases, J lost 3 bases, and 14 bases lay in between. The CDR3 extends over 14 amino acids. This CDR3 is CASSLMRGDTEAFF. The CDR3 DNA is TGTGCCAGCAGTCTTATGCGGGGAGACACTGAAGCTTTCTTT.

CDR3 coding DNA: TGTGCCAGCAGCTCTCGACAGACTAGCGGGGCCATCTACGAGCAGTACTTC. Translated: CASSSRQTSGAIYEQYF. The V call is TRBV5-6, the J call TRBJ2-7; TRBD2 agrees at 11 bases. The J segment lost 3 bases and the V segment lost 3 bases, leaving 11 bases of the junction unmatched. This CDR3 has 17 amino acids. The germline V gene encodes CDR1 SGHDT and CDR2 YYEEEE.

The CDR3 protein is CASSHLKPRGGTDTQYF. As DNA, the CDR3 is TGTGCCAGCAGCCACTTGAAACCTCGGGGGGGCACAGATACGCAGTATTTT. The chain recombines TRBV3-1 (or the pseudogene TRBV3-2) with TRBJ2-3; 7 bases line up with TRBD2. CDR3 length: 17 amino acids. CDR1 is LGHDT and CDR2 is YNNKEL in the germline V gene (reference sequence). V was pared by 3 bases and J by 1 base, with 10 bases of the junction left unmatched.

A few counts support this clone. The V call is TRBV5-1, the J call TRBJ2-6; D possibly corresponds to TRBD1 (6 bases). Trimming cost V 4 bases and J 0 bases, with 14 bases left between them. This CDR3 has 17 amino acids. Germline CDR1 SGHRS, CDR2 YFSETQ. The DNA of the CDR3 is TGCGCCAGCAGCCCCAACCCACAGGGCTCTGGGGCCAACGTCCTGACTTTC. Its translation: CASSPNPQGSGANVLTF.

This clone appeared a single time. The rearrangement links TRBV24-1 to TRBJ2-5, with 11 bases matching TRBD1. The CDR3 consists of 16 residues. The V gene end was trimmed by 4 bases and the J gene end by 5 bases; junction bases not matched to a gene: 8. Germline CDR1 KGHDR, CDR2 SFDVKD. CDR3 residues: CATSDLGQGVRETQYF. The CDR3 nucleotides read TGTGCCACCAGTGACTTGGGACAGGGGGTTCGGGAGACCCAGTACTTC.

This clone was picked up a small number of times. Different DNA sequences within this sample yield the same CDR3. This chain uses TRBV4-3 with TRBJ2-2, with 7 bases matching TRBD2. The CDR3 covers 15 residues. V lost 1 base to trimming and J lost 1 base; unmatched junction nucleotides: 0. Germline values: CDR1 LGHNA, CDR2 YSLEER. The CDR3 nucleotides read TGCGCCAGCAGCCAAGGCGGGGGGAACACCGGGGAGCTGTTTTTT. Translated: CASSQGGGNTGELFF.

The rearrangement links TRBV2 to TRBJ2-1; D perhaps matches TRBD1 (6 bases). Germline-derived CDR1 and CDR2 are SNHLY and FYNNEI. The CDR3 is made up of 14 amino acids. Trimming stripped 8 bases from V and 4 bases from J, with 15 bases between. CDR3 in amino acids: CASLHRERYNEQFF. The CDR3 nucleotides are TGTGCCAGCCTACACAGGGAGCGGTACAATGAGCAGTTCTTC.

The gene calls are TRBV24-1 and TRBJ2-5, with D possibly matching TRBD1 (6 bases). This CDR3 comprises 15 residues. Trimming took 3 bases from V and 4 from J, leaving 14 bases between them. Per the germline V gene, CDR1 is KGHDR and CDR2 is SFDVKD. The CDR3 nucleotides read TGTGCCACCAGTGATCCCGGCAGGGGCGGAGAGACCCAGTACTTC. Its protein product is CATSDPGRGGETQYF.

The chain has TRBV11-2 and TRBJ1-1; D is possibly TRBD1 (5 bases). Germline CDR1 and CDR2: SGHAT and FQNNGV. There are 13 residues in the CDR3. Trimming cost V 1 base and J 7 bases, with 10 bases left between them. In nucleotides, the CDR3 is TGTGCCAGCAGCTTAGGGGGCGCCTTTGAAGCTTTCTTT. The encoded protein is CASSLGGAFEAFF.

The chain employs TRBV5-1 and TRBJ1-1; 9 bases agree with TRBD1. Germline assignment: CDR1 SGHRS and CDR2 YFSETQ. Trimming cost V 4 bases and J 7 bases; bases outside gene matches: 11. The CDR3 runs 15 residues. CDR3 sequence reads: CASSPGDRVYVEAFF. In nucleotides, the CDR3 is TGCGCCAGCAGCCCAGGGGACAGGGTGTATGTTGAAGCTTTCTTT.

The CDR3 sequence is CAISLAGSGANVLTF. In nucleotides, the CDR3 is TGTGCCATCAGCTTGGCGGGGAGTGGGGCCAACGTCCTGACTTTC. The rearrangement joins TRBV10-3 to TRBJ2-6, with TRBD2 as a possible D gene (6 bases). The CDR3 contains 15 residues. Germline V gives CDR1 ENHRY, CDR2 SYGVKD. V was pared by 6 bases and J by 3 bases, with 12 bases between.

The rearrangement joins TRBV3-1 (or the pseudogene TRBV3-2) to TRBJ2-2, with TRBD2 matching 12 bases. The trim removed 4 bases at V and 5 bases at J, leaving 5 bases unmatched. Germline lookup yields CDR1 LGHDT and CDR2 YNNKEL (reference sequence). The length of the CDR3 is 16 residues. CDR3 DNA: TGTGCCAGCAGCCTTCCTACTAGCGGGGGGACCGGGGAGCTGTTTTTT. Its protein is CASSLPTSGGTGELFF.

V is TRBV5-1 and J is TRBJ2-3; 8 nucleotides line up with TRBD1. This CDR3 is built from 15 residues. Trimming at V came to 0 bases and at J to 6 bases, leaving 6 bases not matched to a gene. Germline lookup yields CDR1 SGHRS and CDR2 YFSETQ. The CDR3 DNA is TGCGCCAGCAGCTTGGCGGGACAGGCCGGCGATACGCAGTATTTT. Protein product: CASSLAGQAGDTQYF.

The chain recombines TRBV6-2 or TRBV6-3 with TRBJ1-6; D perhaps matches TRBD1 (5 bases). There are 13 residues in the CDR3. CDR1 and CDR2 (germline): MNHEY, SVGEGT. V lost 3 bases to trimming and J lost 11 bases, with 11 bases between them. The CDR3 reads CASSYGGTTPLHF. The CDR3 DNA is TGTGCCAGCAGTTATGGGGGGACGACACCCCTCCACTTT.

The chain recombines TRBV11-3 with TRBJ2-2; 9 bases match TRBD1. CDR3 size: 16 residues. Looked up from germline, CDR1 is SGHNT and CDR2 is YENEEA. With V trimmed by 4 bases and J by 2 bases, 5 bases remained unmatched. The CDR3 protein is CASSSRDRENTGELFF. CDR3 in DNA: TGTGCCAGCAGCTCCCGGGACAGGGAAAACACCGGGGAGCTGTTTTTT.

J is TRBJ2-2 and V is TRBV7-2, with 7 bases that match TRBD1. The CDR3 has 15 amino acids. V dropped 3 bases and J dropped 4; count of bases not matched to a gene: 5. CDR1 SGHTA and CDR2 FQGNSA come from the germline V gene. The CDR3 sequence is CASSFRQGPTGELFF. The CDR3 bases are TGTGCCAGCAGCTTCCGACAGGGCCCCACCGGGGAGCTGTTTTTT.

The chain joins TRBV24-1 to TRBJ2-1; TRBD2 agrees at 11 bases. V shed 3 bases and J 12 bases; nucleotides not matched to a gene: 12. The CDR3 length is 16 residues. Germline assignment: CDR1 KGHDR and CDR2 SFDVKD. CDR3 protein: CATSDATSGGSEGQFF. In DNA, the CDR3 is TGTGCCACCAGTGATGCCACTAGCGGGGGTAGCGAGGGGCAGTTCTTC.